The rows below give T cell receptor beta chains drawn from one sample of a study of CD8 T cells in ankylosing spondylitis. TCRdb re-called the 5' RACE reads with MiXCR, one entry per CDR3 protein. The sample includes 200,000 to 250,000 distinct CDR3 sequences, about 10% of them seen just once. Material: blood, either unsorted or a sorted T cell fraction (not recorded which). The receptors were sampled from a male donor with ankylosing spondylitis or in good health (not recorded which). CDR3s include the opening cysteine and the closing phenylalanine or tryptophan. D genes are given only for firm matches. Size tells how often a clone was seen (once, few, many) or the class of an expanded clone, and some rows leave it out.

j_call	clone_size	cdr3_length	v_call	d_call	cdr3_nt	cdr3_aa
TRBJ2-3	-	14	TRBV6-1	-	TGTGCCAGCAGTCCCCCCGGGGACACAGATACGCAGTATTTT	CASSPPGDTDTQYF
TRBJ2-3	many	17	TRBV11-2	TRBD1	TGTGCCAGCAGCCCCCAAGGAGCCGGGACAGGAGCAGATACGCAGTATTTT	CASSPQGAGTGADTQYF
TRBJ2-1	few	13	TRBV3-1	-	TGTGCCAGCAGCCAAGGCGACAGTAATGAGCAGTTCTTC	CASSQGDSNEQFF
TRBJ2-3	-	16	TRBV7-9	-	TGTGCCAGCAGCTTAGATGGGGGGCACATGGCAGATACGCAGTATTTT	CASSLDGGHMADTQYF
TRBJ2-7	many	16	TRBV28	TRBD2	TGTGCCAGCAGTTTAAGTAGCGGGGCACTCTCCTACGAGCAGTACTTC	CASSLSSGALSYEQYF
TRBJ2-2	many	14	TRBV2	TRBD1	TGTGCCAGCAACAGGGGCGCGAACACCGGGGAGCTGTTTTTT	CASNRGANTGELFF
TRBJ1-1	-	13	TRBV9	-	TGTGCCAGCAGCGTACTGAGTGATACTGAAGCTTTCTTT	CASSVLSDTEAFF
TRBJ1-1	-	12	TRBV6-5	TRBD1	TGTGCCAGCAGTTACTCCGACAGGGTGAATATCTTT	CASSYSDRVNIF
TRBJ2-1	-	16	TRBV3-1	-	TGTGCCAGCAGCCTCGGGCTAGGAATCTCCTACAATGAGCAGTTCTTC	CASSLGLGISYNEQFF
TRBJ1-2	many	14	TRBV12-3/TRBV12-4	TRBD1	TGTGCCAGCAGCCCGGACAGGACGAACTATGGCTACACCTTC	CASSPDRTNYGYTF
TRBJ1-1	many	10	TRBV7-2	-	TGTGCCAGCAGCTTAGCTGTCGCTTTCTTT	CASSLAVAFF
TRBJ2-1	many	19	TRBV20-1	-	TGCAGTGCTTCAAAAATACCTACTCCGGGACACATCTCCTACAATGAGCAGTTCTTC	CSASKIPTPGHISYNEQFF
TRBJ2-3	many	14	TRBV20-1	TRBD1	TGCAGTGCTAGGACAGGGGTGGGGACAGATACGCAGTATTTT	CSARTGVGTDTQYF
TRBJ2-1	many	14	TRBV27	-	TGTGCCAGCAGTTTATGGGCTAGTCGGAATGAGCAGTTCTTC	CASSLWASRNEQFF
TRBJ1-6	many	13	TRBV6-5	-	TGTGCCAGCAGTTACGACTATAATTCACCCCTCCACTTT	CASSYDYNSPLHF
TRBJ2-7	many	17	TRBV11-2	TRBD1	TGTGCCAGCAGCTTAGATCTGTGGGACAGGGTCTCCTACGAGCAGTACTTC	CASSLDLWDRVSYEQYF
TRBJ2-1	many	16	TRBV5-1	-	TGCGCCAGCAGCCAGATAGGGGGTACGGCGGCAAATGAGCAGTTCTTC	CASSQIGGTAANEQFF
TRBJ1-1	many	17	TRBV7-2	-	TGTGCCAGCAGCTCCCAACGGAGGGGAGATGGGAACACTGAAGCTTTCTTT	CASSSQRRGDGNTEAFF
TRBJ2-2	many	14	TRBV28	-	TGTGCCAGCAGGCCTCCGGGAGACACCGGGGAGCTGTTTTTT	CASRPPGDTGELFF
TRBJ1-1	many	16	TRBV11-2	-	TGTGCCAGCAGCTTAGGTTGGGGAGGATTGAACACTGAAGCTTTCTTT	CASSLGWGGLNTEAFF
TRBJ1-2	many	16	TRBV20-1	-	TGCAGTGCTAGAGACTCGGGCGTGGGGGGTTTAAGTGGCTACACCTTC	CSARDSGVGGLSGYTF
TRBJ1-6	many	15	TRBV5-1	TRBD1	TGCGCCAGCAGTTGGACAGGGAACGTGTATTCACCCCTCCACTTT	CASSWTGNVYSPLHF
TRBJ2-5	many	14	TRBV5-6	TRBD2	TGTGCCAGCAGCTTGGGGGGACTAGGGGAGACCCAGTACTTC	CASSLGGLGETQYF
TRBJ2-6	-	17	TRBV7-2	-	TGTGCCAGCAGCCCTGGAGGGGGCAGGACTGGGGCCAACGTCCTGACTTTC	CASSPGGGRTGANVLTF
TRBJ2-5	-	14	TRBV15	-	TGTGCCACCAGCAGAGGGGGGGGCCTAGAGACCCAGTACTTC	CATSRGGGLETQYF
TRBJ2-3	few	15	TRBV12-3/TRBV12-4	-	TGTGCCAGCAAACTTCCAAGGGTTAGCACAGATACGCAGTATTTT	CASKLPRVSTDTQYF
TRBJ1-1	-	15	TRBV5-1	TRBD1	TGCGCCAGCAGCTTGGCGGGACAGGGGAACACTGAAGCTTTCTTT	CASSLAGQGNTEAFF
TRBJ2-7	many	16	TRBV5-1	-	TGCGCCAGCAGCTTGGAGGTCGGGGTTAGCTCCTACGAGCAGTACTTC	CASSLEVGVSSYEQYF
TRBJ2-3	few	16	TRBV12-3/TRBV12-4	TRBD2	TGTGCCAGCAGTCCGCTAGCGGGGGTGACCGGAGATACGCAGTATTTT	CASSPLAGVTGDTQYF
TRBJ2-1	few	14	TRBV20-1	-	TGCAGTGCCCCACGAGGGGCTAGCAGATATGAGCAGTTCTTC	CSAPRGASRYEQFF
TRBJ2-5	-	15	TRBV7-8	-	TGTGCCAGCAGCTTAGAGTATCAGACAACGCGGACCCAGTACTTC	CASSLEYQTTRTQYF
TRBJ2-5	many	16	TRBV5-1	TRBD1	TGCGCCAGCAGCTTGGCCAACAGGGGGCAGGGAGAGACCCAGTACTTC	CASSLANRGQGETQYF
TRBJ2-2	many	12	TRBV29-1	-	TGCAGCGGGGGGTCCGACACCGGGGAGCTGTTTTTT	CSGGSDTGELFF
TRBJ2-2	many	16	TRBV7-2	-	TGTGCCAGCAGCTTAGTCGGGGGGCGTGAGACCGGGGAGCTGTTTTTT	CASSLVGGRETGELFF
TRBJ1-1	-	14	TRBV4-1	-	TGCGCCAGCAGCCAAGCAGCAGGGGACACTGAAGCTTTCTTT	CASSQAAGDTEAFF
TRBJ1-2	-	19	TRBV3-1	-	TGTGCCAGCAGCCAAGGGGGCTCTTGGCCGGATATCGGTGGGGAAGGCTACACCTTC	CASSQGGSWPDIGGEGYTF
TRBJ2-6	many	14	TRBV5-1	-	TGCGCCAGCACCCTAGACTCTGGGGCCAACGTCCTGACTTTC	CASTLDSGANVLTF
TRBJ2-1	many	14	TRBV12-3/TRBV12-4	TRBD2	TGTGCCAGCAGTTCGACTAGCGGGGGGCAGGGGCAGTTCTTC	CASSSTSGGQGQFF
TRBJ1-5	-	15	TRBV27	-	TGTGCCAGCAGTTTATCGCGGGGTAGCAATCAGCCCCAGCATTTT	CASSLSRGSNQPQHF
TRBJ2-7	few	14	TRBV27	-	TGTGCCAGCAGTTTATCAGGGGTCGGGTACGAGCAGTACTTC	CASSLSGVGYEQYF
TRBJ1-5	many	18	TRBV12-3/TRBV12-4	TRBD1	TGTGCCAGCAGCCTGTCCCCCATAGACAGGGTCAGCAATCAGCCCCAGCATTTT	CASSLSPIDRVSNQPQHF
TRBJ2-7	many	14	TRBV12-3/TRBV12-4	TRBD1	TGTGCCAGCAGGGGTGGGACAGGTTTGTACGAGCAGTACTTC	CASRGGTGLYEQYF
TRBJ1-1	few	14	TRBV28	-	TGTGCCAGCAGTTCCCTGGGGGTGAACACTGAAGCTTTCTTT	CASSSLGVNTEAFF
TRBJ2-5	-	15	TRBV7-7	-	TGTGCTAGCAGCAAGCAGGGGAACGGCCAAGAGACCCAGTACTTC	CASSKQGNGQETQYF
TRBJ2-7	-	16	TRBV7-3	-	TGTGCCAGCAGCTTACTGGGAGAGGACCCCTCCTACGAGCAGTACTTC	CASSLLGEDPSYEQYF
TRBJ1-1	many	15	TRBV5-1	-	TGCGCCAGCAGCTGGCGGGGGTTTGGGGAGACTGAAGCTTTCTTT	CASSWRGFGETEAFF
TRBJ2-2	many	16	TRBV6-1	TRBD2	TGTGCCAGCAGTAAAAGCGGGGGGGCGGGCACCGGGGAGCTGTTTTTT	CASSKSGGAGTGELFF
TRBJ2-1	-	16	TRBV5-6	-	TGTGCCAGCAGCACCACCACAGGGAGCTCCTACAATGAGCAGTTCTTC	CASSTTTGSSYNEQFF